The 13 T cell receptor beta chains reported below all come from one sample, sequenced in a study of blood T cell repertoires in COVID-19. The protocol was immunoSEQ multiplex PCR, while the TCRdb copy is restricted to in-frame clones and leaves out a portion. This table holds under 90,000 clones, roughly 80% found once. Sequenced sample: peripheral blood. These receptors all stem from an elderly woman with active or convalescent COVID-19.

The chain links TRBV7-9 to TRBJ2-1; weak D call: TRBD1 (8 bases). CDR1 and CDR2 from the germline V gene are SEHNR and FQNEAQ (reference sequence). Trimming took off 0 bases at V and 6 bases at J, with 12 bases between the two ends. CDR3 length equals 15 residues. The CDR3 spells CASSLANRGGNEQFF. The CDR3 DNA reads TGTGCCAGCAGCTTAGCAAACAGGGGGGGCAATGAGCAGTTCTTC.

With respect to this clone: Sequence at one end of the junction differs from germline and may be a read error. This chain links TRBV9 with TRBJ2-3; 7 bases are a match to TRBD1. The CDR3 contains 13 residues. CDR1 and CDR2 (germline): SGDLS, YYNGEE. The CDR3 sequence: CASSLKGARTLNF. CDR3 nucleotide sequence: TGTGCCAGCAGCCTAAAGGGGGCACGAACTTTGAATTTT.

The V call is TRBV2, the J call TRBJ2-7, with TRBD2 as a possible D gene (6 bases). With 11 bases removed from V and 7 bases from J, the gap between germline ends came to 9 bases. This CDR3 has 9 residues. CDR1 is SNHLY, CDR2 FYNNEI, per germline. This CDR3 is CASRGEQYF. The CDR3 region has the DNA TGTGCCTCGCGGGGTGAGCAGTACTTC.

J is TRBJ1-3 and V is TRBV7-2, with 8 nucleotides matching TRBD1. Trimming took 0 bases from V and 0 from J; bases not matched to a gene: 1. The CDR3 runs to 16 residues. The germline V gene has CDR1 SGHTA and CDR2 FQGNSA. CDR3 protein: CASSLAQGGSGNTIYF. CDR3 nucleotides: TGTGCCAGCAGCTTAGCACAGGGGGGCTCTGGAAACACCATATATTTT.

The chain uses TRBV20-1 and TRBJ1-5; no clear D gene. The V and J ends lost 3 bases and 5 bases respectively, with 11 bases between them. Germline V gives CDR1 DFQATT, CDR2 SNEGSKA (reference sequence). The CDR3 contains 13 residues. CDR3 protein: CSASRRVDQPQHF. CDR3 coding DNA: TGCAGTGCTAGTAGACGGGTTGATCAGCCCCAGCATTTT.

The chain is built from TRBV18 and TRBJ1-6; unclear D gene. The CDR3 runs 15 residues. The V gene lost 4 bases and the J gene lost 3 bases, with 10 bases spanning the gap. Germline CDR1 is KGHSH and CDR2 is LQKENI. DNA of the CDR3: TGTGCCAGCTCACAAACGGTTGTCTATAATTCACCCCTCCACTTT. It specifies CASSQTVVYNSPLHF.

J is TRBJ1-3 and V is TRBV7-5; TRBD1 reflects the table's D call only, with no check against the DNA. TRBV7-5 is a pseudogene. The CDR3 loop spans 17 amino acids. The CDR3 here is CARSPWVAGAIGNTIYF. In DNA form, the CDR3 reads TGTGCCAGAAGCCCCTGGGTAGCAGGGGCCATTGGAAACACCATATATTTT.

The chain employs TRBV4-1 and TRBJ2-7, with D perhaps TRBD1 (7 bases). The CDR3 is made up of 13 amino acids. Germline CDR1 reads MGHRA; CDR2 reads YSYEKL. The V end lost 3 bases, the J end lost 7 bases, and 13 bases lay between the germline ends. The CDR3 protein is CASSQQTGREQYF. For the CDR3, the DNA is TGCGCCAGCAGCCAGCAGACAGGGAGGGAGCAGTACTTC.

V is TRBV7-2 and J is TRBJ2-3, with D possibly TRBD2 on 5 matching bases. V shed 5 bases and J shed 2 bases, with 11 bases lying between them. CDR1 is SGHTA, CDR2 FQGNSA, per germline. CDR3 length equals 14 residues. The DNA for the CDR3 is TGTGCCAGCAGCCGGAGGCGGCTCACAGATACGCAGTATTTT. Translated, it gives CASSRRRLTDTQYF.

The chain employs TRBV19 and TRBJ2-6, with 7 bases that match TRBD1. The length of the CDR3 is 17 residues. Germline-derived CDR1 and CDR2 are LNHDA and SQIVND (reference sequence). V was clipped by 4 bases and J by 0 bases; unmatched bases: 6. The CDR3 coding sequence is TGTGCCAGTAGTACGGGACAGACTTACTCTGGGGCCAACGTCCTGACTTTC. This gives the protein CASSTGQTYSGANVLTF.

This chain links TRBV12-3 or TRBV12-4 with TRBJ1-5; TRBD1 matches at 7 bases. V shed 6 bases, J shed 6 bases, and the junction held 5 bases outside the gene matches. This CDR3 region has 13 residues. This CDR3 is CASRTGNIQPQHF. The DNA of the CDR3 is TGTGCCAGCAGGACAGGGAATATTCAGCCCCAGCATTTT.

The rearrangement joins TRBV6-2 or TRBV6-3 to TRBJ1-4; 7 positions match TRBD1. The CDR3 has 14 amino acids. V was pared by 5 bases and J by 13 bases, with 13 bases of the junction left unmatched. The germline V gene encodes CDR1 MNHEY and CDR2 SVGEGT. The CDR3 sequence is CASSDIDRVRGLFF. CDR3 sequence (DNA): TGTGCCAGCAGTGACATCGACAGGGTCAGAGGACTGTTTTTT.

This clone appeared once. V gene TRBV18 combines with J gene TRBJ1-1, with D possibly being TRBD1 (5 bases). The ends were cut back, 3 bases at V and 8 bases at J, with 22 bases in the middle. There are 16 residues in the CDR3. Germline CDR1 and CDR2: KGHSH and LQKENI. The CDR3 DNA reads as TGTGCCAGCTCACCGGTCTTGGATACAGGTCTTACCGAAGCTTTCTTT. Protein: CASSPVLDTGLTEAFF.